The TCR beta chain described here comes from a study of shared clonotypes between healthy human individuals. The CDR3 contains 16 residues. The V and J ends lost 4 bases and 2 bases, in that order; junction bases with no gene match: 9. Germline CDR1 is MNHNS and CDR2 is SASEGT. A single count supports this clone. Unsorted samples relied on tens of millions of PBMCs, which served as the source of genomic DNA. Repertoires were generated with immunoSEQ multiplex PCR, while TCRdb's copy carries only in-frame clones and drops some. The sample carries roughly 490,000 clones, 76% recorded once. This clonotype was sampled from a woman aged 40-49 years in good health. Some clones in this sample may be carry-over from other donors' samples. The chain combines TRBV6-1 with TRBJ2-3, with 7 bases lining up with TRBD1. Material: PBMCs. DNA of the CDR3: TGTGCCAGCAGTGGTCGGCGACAGGGTAACACAGATACGCAGTATTTT. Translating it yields CASSGRRQGNTDTQYF.